This passage covers 4 T cell receptor beta chains from one sample sequenced in a study of cytomegalovirus exposure and HLA in healthy donors. Vbeta (60) and Jbeta (13) primers were used in the PCR. Method: immunoSEQ multiplex PCR; TCRdb's copy keeps in-frame clones and lacks some. The sample holds about 170,000 clones; about 85% are singletons and the top ten take approximately 2.3%. The sample taken for sequencing was PBMCs. The origin of the receptors is a man aged 18 to 35 in good health and CMV-seropositive.

The chain has TRBV25-1 and TRBJ2-2, with D maybe TRBD2 (5 bases). Germline CDR1 reads MGHDK; CDR2 reads SYGVNS. V was clipped by 3 bases and J by 7 bases, with 15 bases between them. The CDR3 has 15 amino acids. The CDR3 region has the DNA TGTGCCAGCAGTGACGGGGTTGCCCAAGGCGGGGAGCTGTTTTTT. Translation gives CASSDGVAQGGELFF.

This clone was counted between two and nine times. The V call is TRBV6-5, the J call TRBJ2-7, with D maybe TRBD2 (6 bases). The CDR3 extends over 14 amino acids. V lost 5 bases and J 3 bases, leaving 14 bases between the germline ends. CDR1 and CDR2 from the germline V gene are MNHEY and SVGAGI. The CDR3 DNA reads as TGTGCCAGCAGTGAGGCGGGGATGTTCTACGAGCAGTACTTC. Encoded protein: CASSEAGMFYEQYF.

The chain couples TRBV19 to TRBJ2-3; 10 bases align to TRBD1. The CDR3 consists of 13 residues. V shed 8 bases and J 5 bases; nucleotides not matched to a gene: 4. Germline values: CDR1 LNHDA, CDR2 SQIVND (reference sequence). For the CDR3, the DNA is TGTGCCAGTTCAGGACAGGGGGGAGATACGCAGTATTTT. Residues: CASSGQGGDTQYF. The variable domain in full, completed from reference TRBV19 and TRBJ2-3, reads DGGITQSPKYLFRKEGQNVTLSCEQNLNHDAMYWYRQDPGQGLRLIYYSQIVNDFQKGDIAEGYSVSREKKESFPLTVTSAQKNPTAFYLCASSGQGGDTQYFGPGTRLTVL.

The chain carries TRBV7-8 and TRBJ2-7; TRBD2 matches at 9 bases. V lost 5 bases and J lost 4; bases outside the gene matches: 9. The CDR3 sequence is 15 residues long. Per the germline V gene, CDR1 is SGHVS and CDR2 is FQNEAQ. The DNA for the CDR3 is TGTGCCAGCAGCCCACCGGGACTAGCCGGTTACGAGCAGTACTTC. Its protein product is CASSPPGLAGYEQYF.